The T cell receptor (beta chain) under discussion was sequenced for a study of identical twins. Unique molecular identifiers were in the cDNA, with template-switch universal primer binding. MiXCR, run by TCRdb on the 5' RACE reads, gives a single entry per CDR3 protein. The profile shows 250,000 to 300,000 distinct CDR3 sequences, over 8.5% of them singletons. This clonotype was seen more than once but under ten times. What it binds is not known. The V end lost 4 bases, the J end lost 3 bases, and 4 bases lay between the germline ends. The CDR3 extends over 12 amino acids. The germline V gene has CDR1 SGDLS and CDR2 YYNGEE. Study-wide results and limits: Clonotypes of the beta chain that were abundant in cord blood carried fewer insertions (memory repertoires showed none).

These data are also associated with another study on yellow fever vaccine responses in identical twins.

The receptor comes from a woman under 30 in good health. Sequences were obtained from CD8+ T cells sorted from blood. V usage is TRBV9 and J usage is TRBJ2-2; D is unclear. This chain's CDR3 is CASSTHTGELFF. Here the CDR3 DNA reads TGTGCCAGCAGCACCCACACCGGGGAGCTGTTTTTT.